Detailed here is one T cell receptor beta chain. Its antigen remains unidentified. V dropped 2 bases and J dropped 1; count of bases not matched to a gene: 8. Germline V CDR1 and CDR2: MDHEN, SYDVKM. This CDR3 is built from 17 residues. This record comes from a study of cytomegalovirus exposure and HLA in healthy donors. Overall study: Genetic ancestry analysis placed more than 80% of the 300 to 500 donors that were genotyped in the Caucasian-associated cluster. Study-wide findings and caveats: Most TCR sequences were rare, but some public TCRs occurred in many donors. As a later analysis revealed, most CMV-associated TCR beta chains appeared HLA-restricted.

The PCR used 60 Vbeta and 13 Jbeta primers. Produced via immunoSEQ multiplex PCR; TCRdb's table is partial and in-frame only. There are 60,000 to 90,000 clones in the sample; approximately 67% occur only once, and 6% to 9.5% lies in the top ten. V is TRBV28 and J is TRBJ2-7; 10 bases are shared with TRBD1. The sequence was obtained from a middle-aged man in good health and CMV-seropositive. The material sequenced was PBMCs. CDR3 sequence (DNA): TGTGCCAGCAGTTTAATTGTCGGGACAGGGGTATCCTACGAGCAGTACTTC. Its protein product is CASSLIVGTGVSYEQYF.